The entry below gives a single TCR beta chain sequence along with its context. Its antigen is still unknown. These data are taken from a study of T cell responses to AZD1222 COVID-19 vaccine. Study-level background: Second doses were pooled across both intervals (about 4 or about 12 weeks).

This CDR3 comprises 14 residues. The V and J ends lost 0 bases and 4 bases respectively, with 9 bases between them. Germline V lookup: CDR1 MNHEY, CDR2 SVGAGI. The data were produced by immunoSEQ multiplex PCR, yet TCRdb's version contains in-frame clones alone and is incomplete. This table has over 85,000 clones, 85% to 95% appearing once. Notes on the study in general: Across spike, vaccine-associated CD4 TCRs were found, dominant at 160-218 and 743-854. Clonal diversity was possibly underestimated; the donors were predominantly white British and more often female.

The sequenced sample was peripheral blood, obtained on day 0 of AZD1222 vaccination. The TCR originated in an adult in good health. V gene TRBV6-5 combines with J gene TRBJ1-2; tentatively, D is TRBD1 (6 bases). CDR3 coding DNA: TGTGCCAGCAGTTACTCAGGGGGGTCCTATGGCTACACCTTC. It encodes CASSYSGGSYGYTF.